These 27 T cell receptor beta chains originate from one sample sequenced in a study of T-cell reconstitution after alpha-beta-depleted transplantation in children. Unique molecular identifiers tagged the TCRbeta library. TCRdb reprocessed the PCR reads with MiXCR, giving one entry per CDR3 protein. Of hundreds of thousands of distinct CDR3 sequences listed, less than 15% were seen once; the top ten hold 0.65% to 0.9%. The sample consisted of PBMCs, taken before TCRalphabeta/CD19-depleted stem cell transplant. The receptors derive from a girl aged 2-10 years with congenital amegakaryocytic thrombocytopenia, due to receive a stem cell transplant.

This clonotype came up a few times. The chain couples TRBV20-1 to TRBJ1-1, with D hard to call. Germline CDR1 is DFQATT and CDR2 is SNEGSKA (reference sequence). Deletions cut 8 bases from V and 5 bases from J, with 12 bases between. The CDR3 loop spans 11 amino acids. CDR3 nucleotides: TGCAGTCCTTCGGATGGGACTGAAGCTTTCTTT. This encodes CSPSDGTEAFF.

The J gene is TRBJ2-1, the V gene TRBV30, with D hard to call. V was clipped by 0 bases and J by 10 bases, with 10 bases between them. Looked up from germline, CDR1 is GTSNPN and CDR2 is SVGIG (reference sequence). This CDR3 has 12 residues. In DNA, the CDR3 is TGTGCCTGGAGTGTTCCCGGCCTCGAGCAGTTCTTC. Protein sequence: CAWSVPGLEQFF.

This clonotype was observed many times. The chain uses TRBV29-1 and TRBJ2-3; D might be TRBD1 (5 bases). V lost 3 bases and J 4 bases, leaving 14 bases between the germline ends. Per the germline V gene, CDR1 is SQVTM and CDR2 is ANQGSEA. This CDR3 is built from 14 residues. The CDR3 bases are TGCAGCGTTGAGGGGCAGAAGAAGCCAGATACGCAGTATTTT. Its translation is CSVEGQKKPDTQYF.

This clonotype has a count of ten or more. This chain links TRBV21-1 with TRBJ2-7; the table names TRBD2, a call not compared with the DNA. TRBV21-1 is tagged as a pseudogene. This CDR3 has 19 amino acids. The CDR3 sequence: CASSSTVLRNHRNAPEQYF. CDR3 coding DNA: TGTGCCAGCAGCTCAACAGTCCTCCGGAACCACCGTAATGCTCCCGAGCAGTACTTC.

V is TRBV18 and J is TRBJ2-7, with TRBD1 identical over 8 bases. The ends lost 6 bases at V and 6 bases at J; junction bases unmatched: 16. Germline lookup yields CDR1 KGHSH and CDR2 LQKENI. This CDR3 has 16 residues. CDR3 DNA sequence: TGTGCCAGCTCGCCTATACGGGGACAGGTCCCCAGCGAGCAGTACTTC. Protein: CASSPIRGQVPSEQYF.

This chain links TRBV29-1 with TRBJ2-1; 9 bases align to TRBD1. This CDR3 is 16 amino acids long. Germline CDR1 and CDR2: SQVTM and ANQGSEA. After removal of 1 base from V and 0 bases from J, the junction contained 4 bases not matched to a gene. DNA of the CDR3: TGCAGCGTTGAAGGGGGGACAGGGCCCTCCTACAATGAGCAGTTCTTC. Residues: CSVEGGTGPSYNEQFF.

Only one count was recorded for this clonotype. The V and J genes are TRBV7-2 and TRBJ2-7; D not resolved. This CDR3 region has 12 residues. Trimming took off 5 bases at V and 6 bases at J, with 11 bases between the two ends. Germline assignment: CDR1 SGHTA and CDR2 FQGNSA. In DNA, the CDR3 is TGTGCCAGCAGCCCAATGGGCTTCGAGCAGTACTTC. It is translated as CASSPMGFEQYF.

Many counts were recorded for this clonotype. The chain joins TRBV12-3 or TRBV12-4 to TRBJ2-2; 7 bases align to TRBD1. This CDR3 spans 14 amino acids. J gave up 6 bases and V 3 bases, and 4 bases lay outside the gene matches. The CDR3 nucleotides are TGTGCCAGCAGTTTTTTAAGGGGGCCCGGGGAGCTGTTTTTT. Translation: CASSFLRGPGELFF.

V usage is TRBV2 and J usage is TRBJ2-1, with D unresolved. Trimming removed 11 bases at V and 4 bases at J, with 12 bases between. The germline gives CDR1 SNHLY, CDR2 FYNNEI. This CDR3 has 12 amino acids. In nucleotides, the CDR3 is TGTGCCGGCCAGGACCGATACAATGAGCAGTTCTTC. Protein product: CAGQDRYNEQFF.

This clonotype was counted only a few times. The chain employs TRBV5-1 and TRBJ2-7; 10 bases match TRBD2. The CDR3 loop spans 15 amino acids. The junction had 4 bases not matched to a gene; V was cut back by 1 base and J by 3 bases. Germline assignment: CDR1 SGHRS and CDR2 YFSETQ. The CDR3 loop is CASSLTPSGSYEQYF. CDR3 nucleotides: TGCGCCAGCAGCTTGACCCCTAGCGGGAGCTACGAGCAGTACTTC.

This clonotype was detected ten times or more. This rearrangement joins TRBV5-1 to TRBJ2-2, with D hard to call. The V end was cut by 0 bases, the J end by 5 bases, with 8 bases between. This CDR3 comprises 14 residues. The germline V gene encodes CDR1 SGHRS and CDR2 YFSETQ. DNA of the CDR3: TGCGCCAGCAGCTTGGTATTGTTAACCGGGGAGCTGTTTTTT. Translation gives CASSLVLLTGELFF.

This clonotype occurred many times. The V and J genes are TRBV6-5 and TRBJ1-2, with TRBD1 matching over 7 bases. V lost 4 bases to trimming and J lost 1 base; unmatched junction nucleotides: 6. The CDR3 has 15 residues. Per germline, CDR1 MNHEY and CDR2 SVGAGI. CDR3 sequence (DNA): TGTGCCAGCAGTTCCTGGGACAGCCTTAACTATGGCTACACCTTC. Its protein product is CASSSWDSLNYGYTF.

This sequence joins TRBV11-2 and TRBJ1-6; 7 bases are shared with TRBD1. This CDR3 spans 17 amino acids. CDR1 and CDR2 (germline): SGHAT, FQNNGV. Trimming cost V 5 bases and J 7 bases; bases outside gene matches: 14. The CDR3, as DNA: TGTGCCAGCAGCGACCTTGGGGGGGACAGCCGGAATTCACCCCTCCACTTT. It yields the protein CASSDLGGDSRNSPLHF.

V gene TRBV29-1 combines with J gene TRBJ1-2; D remains ambiguous. The CDR3 is 14 residues long. The germline CDR1 and CDR2 sequences are SQVTM and ANQGSEA. V lost 6 bases and J 6 bases, leaving 20 bases between the germline ends. The CDR3 here is CSVTDGWPGDGYTF. The DNA for the CDR3 is TGCAGCGTCACCGACGGTTGGCCTGGGGATGGCTACACCTTC.

In this sample, this clonotype turned up many times. The rearrangement joins TRBV6-5 to TRBJ2-6; perhaps TRBD1 as D (7 bases). Germline loops: CDR1 MNHEY, CDR2 SVGAGI. The CDR3 loop spans 19 amino acids. V dropped 2 bases and J dropped 0 bases, with 17 bases sitting between them. The CDR3 protein is CASSYRQGGGSSGANVLTF. The CDR3 DNA is TGTGCCAGCAGTTACCGACAGGGAGGAGGATCCTCTGGGGCCAACGTCCTGACTTTC.

The gene calls are TRBV29-1 and TRBJ2-5, with unresolved D. The CDR3 is 14 amino acids. V shed 1 base and J shed 4 bases, with 13 bases lying between them. Germline values: CDR1 SQVTM, CDR2 ANQGSEA. The CDR3 sequence is CSVEGQFSPETQYF. The CDR3 DNA is TGCAGCGTTGAAGGACAATTCAGCCCAGAGACCCAGTACTTC.

This clonotype was seen many times. The chain couples TRBV5-1 to TRBJ2-2; D is uncertain. Germline loops: CDR1 SGHRS, CDR2 YFSETQ. The germline V and J ends were trimmed by 0 bases and 4 bases, with 10 bases remaining between them. The CDR3 covers 15 residues. The CDR3 DNA sequence: TGCGCCAGCAGCTTGGATGCGACGAGCACCGGGGAGCTGTTTTTT. Translated, it gives CASSLDATSTGELFF.

This clonotype was seen only a few times. The chain employs TRBV18 and TRBJ2-1; weak D call: TRBD2 (6 bases). Germline V gene lookup returns CDR1 KGHSH and CDR2 LQKENI. The CDR3 has 11 amino acids. The V and J ends lost 6 bases and 8 bases respectively, with 8 bases between them. DNA for the CDR3: TGTGCCAGCTCCGCTAGCGATGAGCAGTTCTTC. Encoded protein: CASSASDEQFF.

The V call is TRBV15, the J call TRBJ2-2; D call uncertain. V gave up 3 bases and J gave up 3 bases, with 8 bases separating them. Germline lookup yields CDR1 LNHNV and CDR2 YYDKDF (reference sequence). This CDR3 contains 14 residues. The CDR3 DNA is TGTGCCACCAGCAGGGTTACAGACACCGGGGAGCTGTTTTTT. Its translation: CATSRVTDTGELFF.

This clonotype showed up many times. This chain uses TRBV6-1 with TRBJ1-4; D perhaps matches TRBD1 (5 bases). The CDR3 is 13 amino acids. Germline CDR1 and CDR2: MNHNS and SASEGT. The V gene lost 7 bases and the J gene lost 0 bases, with 6 bases spanning the gap. The CDR3 sequence: CASTTATNEKLFF. The CDR3 DNA sequence: TGTGCCAGCACGACAGCAACTAATGAAAAACTGTTTTTT.

This clonotype was counted at least ten times. The gene calls are TRBV5-1 and TRBJ1-2; possible D gene TRBD1, 5 bases. CDR3 size: 13 residues. In germline, CDR1 is SGHRS, CDR2 YFSETQ. Trimming cost V 3 bases and J 7 bases, with 13 bases left between them. Written as DNA, the CDR3 is TGCGCCAGCAGCTCGGGGCCGGGTGGTGGCTACACCTTC. This sequence encodes CASSSGPGGGYTF. The variable domain in full, completed from reference TRBV5-1 and TRBJ1-2, reads KAGVTQTPRYLIKTRGQQVTLSCSPISGHRSVSWYQQTPGQGLQFLFEYFSETQRNKGNFPGRFSGRQFSNSRSEMNVSTLELGDSALYLCASSSGPGGGYTFGSGTRLTVV.

In its sample, this clonotype was seen many times. The gene calls are TRBV20-1 and TRBJ1-1; a possible D gene is TRBD1 (5 bases). The CDR3 extends over 14 amino acids. Trimming stripped 5 bases from V and 6 bases from J, with 19 bases between. Germline CDR1 is DFQATT and CDR2 is SNEGSKA (reference sequence). In DNA form, the CDR3 reads TGCAGTGCTTTACTTCCAGGGTTGAGATCTGAAGCTTTCTTT. Residues: CSALLPGLRSEAFF.

This clonotype was recorded many times. The chain employs TRBV20-1 and TRBJ2-5; the match to TRBD2 covers 11 bases. With 0 bases clipped from V and 3 bases from J, the junction kept 3 bases outside the gene matches. Germline-derived CDR1 and CDR2 are DFQATT and SNEGSKA (reference sequence). The CDR3 has 15 amino acids. CDR3 sequence: CSARDGGLAEETQYF. The CDR3 bases are TGCAGTGCTAGAGATGGGGGACTAGCGGAAGAGACCCAGTACTTC.

This clonotype showed up many times. The chain employs TRBV4-2 and TRBJ2-3; 7 bases map to TRBD2. Unmatched junction bases numbered 7, after V lost 0 bases and J lost 4 bases. The V gene's germline CDR1 is LGHNA and CDR2 YNFKEQ. This CDR3 spans 16 amino acids. CDR3 sequence reads: CASSQEPGGWADTQYF. The CDR3 coding sequence is TGTGCCAGCAGCCAAGAACCGGGAGGCTGGGCAGATACGCAGTATTTT.

CDR3 region: CSAERLAANTGELFF. CDR3 sequence (DNA): TGCAGCGCCGAACGGCTAGCGGCGAACACCGGGGAGCTGTTTTTT. V is TRBV29-1 and J is TRBJ2-2; 7 positions match TRBD2. The germline V gene encodes CDR1 SQVTM and CDR2 ANQGSEA. This CDR3 has 15 amino acids. V was clipped by 7 bases and J by 0 bases; unmatched bases: 8.

The chain has TRBV5-1 and TRBJ2-7; 8 nucleotides align to TRBD2. CDR1 is SGHRS and CDR2 is YFSETQ in the germline V gene. The CDR3 loop spans 15 amino acids. J was trimmed by 5 bases and V by 5 bases; bases with no gene match: 12. This CDR3 reads CASSKSGGFGNEQYF. The CDR3 bases are TGCGCCAGCAGTAAAAGCGGGGGCTTTGGGAACGAGCAGTACTTC.

This clonotype was detected a few times. The rearrangement links TRBV14 to TRBJ2-4; TRBD2 might be the D (6 bases). Trimming pared 3 bases from V and 2 bases from J, leaving 11 bases between. Looked up from germline, CDR1 is SGHDN and CDR2 is FVKESK. This CDR3 contains 15 residues. CDR3 coding DNA: TGTGCCAGCAGCCAGTACGGGACTCCCAAAAACATTCAGTACTTC. Translated, it gives CASSQYGTPKNIQYF.